The 21 T cell receptor beta chains below were found in one sample sequenced in a study of T cell changes during pregnancy in multiple sclerosis. Profiled with immunoSEQ multiplex PCR; TCRdb holds only in-frame clones, not every one. The sample includes tens of thousands of clones, over 85% of them seen just once. This material consisted of peripheral blood, taken in the second trimester of pregnancy. These receptors all come from a female donor in good health, enrolled as a control in a pregnancy study.

The chain is built from TRBV28 and TRBJ1-2; D gene ambiguous. The CDR3 has 13 amino acids. Per the germline V gene, CDR1 is MDHEN and CDR2 is SYDVKM. Trimming left V 3 bases short and J 8 bases short, with 13 bases between. CDR3 sequence (DNA): TGTGCCAGCAGTTTGGCCAGCCGAGCGGGCTACACCTTC. Its protein product is CASSLASRAGYTF.

This chain links TRBV5-1 with TRBJ2-3; 11 bases agree with TRBD2. There are 16 residues in the CDR3. CDR1 and CDR2 from the germline V gene are SGHRS and YFSETQ. Unmatched junction bases numbered 5, after V lost 1 base and J lost 4 bases. CDR3 DNA sequence: TGCGCCAGCAGCTTGTTAGGGACTAGCGGCGCAGATACGCAGTATTTT. This encodes CASSLLGTSGADTQYF.

The chain carries TRBV5-6 and TRBJ2-5; D is perhaps TRBD2 (6 bases). V was trimmed by 0 bases and J by 5 bases, leaving 14 bases between them. The CDR3 has 15 amino acids. In germline, CDR1 is SGHDT, CDR2 YYEEEE. The CDR3 here is CASSLGERGWETQYF. The CDR3 nucleotides are TGTGCCAGCAGCTTGGGAGAACGGGGGTGGGAGACCCAGTACTTC.

This sequence joins TRBV7-9 and TRBJ2-7; 9 bases fit TRBD1. CDR1 and CDR2 from the germline V gene are SEHNR and FQNEAQ (reference sequence). This CDR3 region has 15 residues. The V and J ends lost 4 bases and 6 bases, in that order; junction bases with no gene match: 10. CDR3 sequence: CASSWGTGMVSEQYF. The CDR3 coding sequence is TGTGCCAGCAGCTGGGGGACAGGGATGGTATCCGAGCAGTACTTC.

The V and J genes are TRBV5-1 and TRBJ2-2; tentative D call: TRBD2 (5 bases). The CDR3 is 14 residues long. Germline CDR1 reads SGHRS; CDR2 reads YFSETQ. The V end was cut by 0 bases, the J end by 8 bases, with 11 bases between. The CDR3 spells CASSLVLGEGELFF. CDR3 DNA sequence: TGCGCCAGCAGCTTGGTTCTGGGAGAGGGGGAGCTGTTTTTT. Full variable domain (rest looked up from reference TRBV5-1 and TRBJ2-2): KAGVTQTPRYLIKTRGQQVTLSCSPISGHRSVSWYQQTPGQGLQFLFEYFSETQRNKGNFPGRFSGRQFSNSRSEMNVSTLELGDSALYLCASSLVLGEGELFFGEGSRLTVL.

The CDR3 sequence is CASKHRSTDTQYF. CDR3 DNA sequence: TGTGCCAGCAAGCACAGGTCCACAGATACGCAGTATTTT. The rearrangement uses TRBV6-5 and TRBJ2-3, with D possibly matching TRBD1 (5 bases). V dropped 7 bases and J dropped 2 bases, with 10 bases sitting between them. The length of the CDR3 is 13 residues. From germline, CDR1 is MNHEY and CDR2 SVGAGI.

V is TRBV30 and J is TRBJ2-1; TRBD2 agrees at 8 bases. The CDR3 has 15 residues. Looked up from germline, CDR1 is GTSNPN and CDR2 is SVGIG (reference sequence). The J segment lost 4 bases and the V segment lost 0 bases, leaving 5 bases of the junction unmatched. Written as DNA, the CDR3 is TGTGCCTGGAGTGTACTCGCGGGAGGTTACAATGAGCAGTTCTTC. Translating gives CAWSVLAGGYNEQFF.

The genes are TRBV14 and TRBJ2-7, with TRBD1 matching over 9 bases. With V trimmed by 4 bases and J by 3 bases, 1 base remained unmatched. Germline-derived CDR1 and CDR2 are SGHDN and FVKESK. There are 13 residues in the CDR3. The CDR3 loop is CASSPGQGYEQYF. DNA of the CDR3: TGTGCCAGCAGCCCGGGACAGGGCTACGAGCAGTACTTC.

The V and J genes are TRBV5-8 and TRBJ2-7, with D maybe TRBD1 (5 bases). The CDR3 is made up of 12 amino acids. Germline CDR1 is SGHTS and CDR2 is YDEGEE. Trimming took 4 bases from V and 9 from J, leaving 14 bases between them. The CDR3 bases are TGTGCCAGCAGCAAAAGGGGCTCGGGGCAGTACTTC. Translated, it gives CASSKRGSGQYF.

This sequence joins TRBV2 and TRBJ2-2; TRBD1 is a possible D gene (5 bases). The CDR3 runs to 14 residues. The germline V gene has CDR1 SNHLY and CDR2 FYNNEI. Between the trimmed V and J ends, which lost 6 bases and 0 bases, there was a span of 8 bases. CDR3 residues: CASRGATNTGELFF. CDR3 bases: TGTGCCAGCAGAGGGGCAACGAACACCGGGGAGCTGTTTTTT.

As regards this clone: This same CDR3 is encoded by further DNA sequences in the sample. The rearrangement joins TRBV7-2 to TRBJ2-7, with 10 positions matching TRBD2. Germline loops: CDR1 SGHTA, CDR2 FQGNSA. The trim removed 1 base at V and 3 bases at J, leaving 3 bases unmatched. The CDR3 extends over 15 amino acids. CDR3 amino acids: CASSLVASGSYEQYF. CDR3 DNA sequence: TGTGCCAGCAGCTTAGTTGCTAGCGGGAGCTACGAGCAGTACTTC.

This clone has just one count. The CDR3 region has the DNA TGTGCCAGCAGTTACTCACCCAGCGGGAGTCACCGTGAGCAGTTCTTC. The encoded protein is CASSYSPSGSHREQFF. This chain uses TRBV6-5 with TRBJ2-1; 8 nucleotides align to TRBD2. Germline CDR1 MNHEY, CDR2 SVGAGI. V was pared by 0 bases and J by 9 bases, with 10 bases of the junction left unmatched. The CDR3 sequence is 16 residues long.

This chain joins TRBV27 and TRBJ2-6; no firm D call. Germline V gene lookup returns CDR1 MNHEY and CDR2 SMNVEV (reference sequence). With 6 bases removed from V and 4 bases from J, the gap between germline ends came to 7 bases. The CDR3 contains 13 residues. In DNA form, the CDR3 reads TGTGCCAGCAGCCCTTCGGGGGCCAACGTCCTGACTTTC. It encodes CASSPSGANVLTF. Looking up the rest from reference TRBV27 and TRBJ2-6 gives the full variable domain: EAQVTQNPRYLITVTGKKLTVTCSQNMNHEYMSWYRQDPGLGLRQIYYSMNVEVTDKGDVPEGYKVSRKEKRNFPLILESPSPNQTSLYFCASSPSGANVLTFGAGSRLTVL.

The rearrangement links TRBV28 to TRBJ2-7; weak D call: TRBD2 (6 bases). Trimming cost V 7 bases and J 0 bases, with 13 bases left between them. CDR3 length: 14 residues. Germline assignment: CDR1 MDHEN and CDR2 SYDVKM. The CDR3 protein is CASIGGSPSYEQYF. DNA for the CDR3: TGTGCCAGCATAGGAGGGAGTCCCTCCTACGAGCAGTACTTC.

The rearrangement uses TRBV5-5 and TRBJ2-7; 10 nucleotides align to TRBD2. The CDR3 length is 17 residues. The germline V gene encodes CDR1 SGHKS and CDR2 YYEKEE (reference sequence). Unmatched junction bases numbered 11, after V lost 3 bases and J lost 2 bases. CDR3 sequence (DNA): TGTGCCAGCAGCTCCAGATTTAGCGGGAGGATCCCCTACGAGCAGTACTTC. This translates into CASSSRFSGRIPYEQYF. The complete variable domain, with remaining parts taken from reference TRBV5-5 and TRBJ2-7, reads DAGVTQSPTHLIKTRGQQVTLRCSPISGHKSVSWYQQVLGQGPQFIFQYYEKEERGRGNFPDRFSARQFPNYSSELNVNALLLGDSALYLCASSSRFSGRIPYEQYFGPGTRLTVT.

The chain recombines TRBV13 with TRBJ2-1; 7 bases agree with TRBD2. V trimming: 0 bases; J trimming: 4 bases; junction bases outside the gene matches: 3. There are 15 residues in the CDR3. The germline CDR1 and CDR2 sequences are PRHDT and FYEKMQ (reference sequence). Here the CDR3 reads CASSLGRELYNEQFF. The CDR3 nucleotides are TGTGCCAGCAGCTTAGGGCGGGAGCTTTACAATGAGCAGTTCTTC.

The rearrangement uses TRBV2 and TRBJ2-4; 11 nucleotides line up with TRBD2. The CDR3 has 18 residues. The germline V gene encodes CDR1 SNHLY and CDR2 FYNNEI. Trimming removed 2 bases from V and 2 bases from J; junction bases left unmatched: 8. The CDR3 DNA is TGTGCCAGCAGTGAAATGGCTAGCGGGAGGATCACCAAAAACATTCAGTACTTC. It is translated as CASSEMASGRITKNIQYF.

The V call is TRBV7-8, the J call TRBJ2-1; TRBD2 aligns across 8 bases. The CDR3 covers 17 residues. The germline gives CDR1 SGHVS, CDR2 FQNEAQ. Trimming at V came to 2 bases and at J to 2 bases, leaving 8 bases not matched to a gene. CDR3 DNA: TGTGCCAGCAGCTTATCTAGCGGGTCCCTGGCCTACAATGAGCAGTTCTTC. This gives the protein CASSLSSGSLAYNEQFF.

The rearrangement uses TRBV6-1 and TRBJ2-7; the D gene is possibly TRBD1 (6 bases). This CDR3 has 14 residues. Trimming took 8 bases from V and 2 from J, leaving 16 bases between them. Germline V gene data show CDR1 as MNHNS and CDR2 as SASEGT. The CDR3 protein is CASGQSGNTYEQYF. Here the CDR3 DNA reads TGTGCCAGCGGACAGTCGGGGAACACCTACGAGCAGTACTTC.

The chain uses TRBV21-1 and TRBJ2-1; the table's TRBD1 call for D was not verified on the DNA. TRBV21-1 is listed as a pseudogene. The CDR3 is 16 amino acids. The CDR3 loop is CASRKTGKTTNNEQFF. The CDR3 region has the DNA TGTGCCAGCAGGAAAACCGGAAAGACGACAAACAATGAGCAGTTCTTC.

This chain connects TRBV2 to TRBJ2-5; 9 bases match TRBD1. With V trimmed by 4 bases and J by 1 base, 7 bases remained unmatched. The germline V gene has CDR1 SNHLY and CDR2 FYNNEI. This CDR3 region has 16 residues. CDR3 protein: CASSAPGTGFQETQYF. The CDR3 DNA reads as TGTGCCAGCAGTGCGCCCGGGACAGGGTTCCAAGAGACCCAGTACTTC.